Shown below are 10 T cell receptor beta chains from a single sample sequenced in a study of blood T cells in healthy people across ages. Together with a sample-barcoded 5' primer, a J-beta primer mix was included in a second PCR lasting about 7 to 11 cycles. TCRdb ran MiXCR on the 5' RACE reads and lists one entry per CDR3 protein. Found here are 380,000 or so distinct CDR3 sequences, about 55% of them singletons; the top ten hold around 49%. The sequencing input was blood. The receptors here all came from a man between 60 and 75 years old in good health.

There are many counts of this clonotype. The chain carries TRBV7-8 and TRBJ2-7; D uncertain. There are 15 residues in the CDR3. V lost 1 base to trimming and J lost 3 bases, with 13 bases between them. Germline V gene lookup returns CDR1 SGHVS and CDR2 FQNEAQ. CDR3 region: CASSLVEASSYEQYF. The CDR3 bases are TGTGCCAGCAGCTTAGTAGAGGCTTCTAGCTACGAGCAGTACTTC.

The chain links TRBV4-2 to TRBJ2-4; D remains ambiguous. The DNA end is a closer match to TRBJ2-7, so the J assignment may be wrong. This CDR3 is built from 12 residues. CDR1 and CDR2 (germline): LGHNA, YNFKEQ. The CDR3 is CASSQATGEQYF. The CDR3 nucleotides are TGTGCCAGCAGCCAAGCGACGGGCGAGCAGTACTTC.

The genes are TRBV4-2 and TRBJ2-1; 8 positions match TRBD2. V dropped 1 base and J dropped 6; count of bases not matched to a gene: 5. The CDR3 has 15 residues. Per the germline V gene, CDR1 is LGHNA and CDR2 is YNFKEQ. The DNA for the CDR3 is TGTGCCAGCAGCCAAGCGGGGGGGGTCGGCAATGAGCAGTTCTTC. Amino acids: CASSQAGGVGNEQFF.

This clonotype turned up a few times. V usage is TRBV20-1 and J usage is TRBJ2-5; 14 bases map to TRBD2. The J segment lost 5 bases and the V segment lost 3 bases, leaving 8 bases of the junction unmatched. CDR1 and CDR2 from the germline V gene are DFQATT and SNEGSKA (reference sequence). This CDR3 has 16 residues. The CDR3 sequence: CSASQGLAGVRETQYF. The CDR3 bases are TGCAGTGCTAGCCAGGGACTAGCGGGAGTCCGTGAGACCCAGTACTTC.

A note on this clonotype: A much larger clone sits a single nucleotide away, making a read error possible. CDR3 amino acids: CASSLDSLNTETFF. CDR3 in DNA: TGCGCCAGCAGCTTGGACTCCCTAAACACTGAAACTTTCTTT. The chain carries TRBV5-1 and TRBJ1-1; no definite D call. Germline V gene lookup returns CDR1 SGHRS and CDR2 YFSETQ. CDR3 length: 14 residues.

This clonotype has ten or more counts. The J gene is TRBJ2-1, the V gene TRBV2; a possible D gene is TRBD2 (5 bases). Trimming took off 6 bases at V and 9 bases at J, with 12 bases between the two ends. CDR1 SNHLY and CDR2 FYNNEI come from the germline V gene. The CDR3 is 12 residues long. In nucleotides, the CDR3 is TGTGCCAGCAGCCCATCGGGGTTTGAGCAGTTCTTC. It codes for CASSPSGFEQFF.

The chain joins TRBV20-1 to TRBJ1-1, with a possible D match to TRBD1 (5 bases). The CDR3 length is 13 residues. The germline V gene has CDR1 DFQATT and CDR2 SNEGSKA (reference sequence). The V and J ends lost 3 bases and 3 bases respectively, with 11 bases between them. CDR3 residues: CSARYGGDTEAFF. The CDR3, as DNA: TGCAGTGCTAGGTACGGGGGTGACACTGAAGCTTTCTTT.

This clonotype was counted a few times. The gene calls are TRBV6-2 or TRBV6-3 and TRBJ2-6; D ambiguous. The CDR3 totals 16 residues. Germline V lookup: CDR1 MNHEY, CDR2 SVGEGT. Trimming removed 2 bases from V and 0 bases from J, with 8 bases in between. The CDR3 here is CASSYGQSSGANVLTF. The CDR3 nucleotides are TGTGCCAGCAGTTACGGGCAGAGCTCTGGGGCCAACGTCCTGACTTTC.

The gene calls are TRBV10-3 and TRBJ2-7; 7 bases agree with TRBD1. The CDR3 contains 14 residues. V lost 7 bases and J lost 3; bases outside the gene matches: 9. In germline, CDR1 is ENHRY, CDR2 SYGVKD. The CDR3 spells CAIKEGGSFYEQYF. The CDR3 DNA is TGTGCCATCAAAGAAGGGGGCTCTTTCTACGAGCAGTACTTC.

The chain is built from TRBV2 and TRBJ2-4, with D possibly being TRBD1 (5 bases). The CDR3 totals 16 residues. The V end lost 3 bases, the J end lost 0 bases, and 12 bases lay between the germline ends. Germline CDR1 is SNHLY and CDR2 is FYNNEI. The CDR3 is CASSELDTIAKNIQYF. Written as DNA, the CDR3 is TGTGCCAGCAGTGAGTTGGACACCATAGCCAAAAACATTCAGTACTTC.